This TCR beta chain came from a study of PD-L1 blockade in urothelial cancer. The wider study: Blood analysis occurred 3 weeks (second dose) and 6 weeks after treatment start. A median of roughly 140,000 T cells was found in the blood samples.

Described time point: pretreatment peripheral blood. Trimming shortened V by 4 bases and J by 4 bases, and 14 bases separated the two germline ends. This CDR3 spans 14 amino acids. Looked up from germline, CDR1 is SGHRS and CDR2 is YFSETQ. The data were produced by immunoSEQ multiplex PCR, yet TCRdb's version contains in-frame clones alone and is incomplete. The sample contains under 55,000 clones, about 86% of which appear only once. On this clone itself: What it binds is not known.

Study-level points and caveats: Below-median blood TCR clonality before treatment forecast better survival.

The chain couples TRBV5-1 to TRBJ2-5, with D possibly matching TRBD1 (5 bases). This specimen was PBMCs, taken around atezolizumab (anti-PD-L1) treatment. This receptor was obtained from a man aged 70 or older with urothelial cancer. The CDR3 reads CASSHGHQVETQYF. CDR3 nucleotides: TGCGCCAGCAGCCACGGACACCAAGTAGAGACCCAGTACTTC.